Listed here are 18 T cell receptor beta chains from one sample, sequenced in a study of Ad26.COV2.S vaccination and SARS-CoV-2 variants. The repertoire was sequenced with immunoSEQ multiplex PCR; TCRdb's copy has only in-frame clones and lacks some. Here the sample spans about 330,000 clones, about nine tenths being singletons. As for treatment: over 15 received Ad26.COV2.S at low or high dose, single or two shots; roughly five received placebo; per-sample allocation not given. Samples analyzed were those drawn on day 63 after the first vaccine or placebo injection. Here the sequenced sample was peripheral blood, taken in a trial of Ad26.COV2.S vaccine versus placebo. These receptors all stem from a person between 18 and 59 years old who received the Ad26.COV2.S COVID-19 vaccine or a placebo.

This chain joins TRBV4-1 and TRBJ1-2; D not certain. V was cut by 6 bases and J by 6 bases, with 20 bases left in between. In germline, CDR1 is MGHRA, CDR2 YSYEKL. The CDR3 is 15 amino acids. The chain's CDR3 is CASRVKWGGGDGYTF. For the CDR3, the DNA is TGCGCCAGCAGAGTTAAATGGGGAGGAGGTGATGGCTACACCTTC.

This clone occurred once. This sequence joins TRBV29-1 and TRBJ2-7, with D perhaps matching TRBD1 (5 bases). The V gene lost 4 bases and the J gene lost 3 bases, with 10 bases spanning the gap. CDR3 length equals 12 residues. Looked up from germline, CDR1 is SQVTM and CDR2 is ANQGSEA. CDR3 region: CSVADSHYEQYV. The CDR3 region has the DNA TGCAGCGTTGCCGACAGCCACTACGAGCAGTACGTC.

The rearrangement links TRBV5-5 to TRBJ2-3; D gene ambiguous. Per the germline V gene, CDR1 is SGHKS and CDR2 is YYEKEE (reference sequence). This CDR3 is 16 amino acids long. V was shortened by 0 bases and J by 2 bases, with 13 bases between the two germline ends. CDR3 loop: CASSLVQDPHTDTQYF. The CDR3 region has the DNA TGTGCCAGCAGCTTGGTGCAGGATCCCCACACAGATACGCAGTATTTT.

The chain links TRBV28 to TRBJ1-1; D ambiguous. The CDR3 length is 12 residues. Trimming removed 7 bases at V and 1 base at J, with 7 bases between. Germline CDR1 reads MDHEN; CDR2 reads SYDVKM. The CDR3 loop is CASKEGNTEAFF. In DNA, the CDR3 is TGTGCCAGCAAGGAGGGGAACACTGAAGCTTTCTTT. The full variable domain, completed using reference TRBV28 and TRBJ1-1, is DVKVTQSSRYLVKRTGEKVFLECVQDMDHENMFWYRQDPGLGLRLIYFSYDVKMKEKGDIPEGYSVSREKKERFSLILESASTNQTSMYLCASKEGNTEAFFGQGTRLTVV.

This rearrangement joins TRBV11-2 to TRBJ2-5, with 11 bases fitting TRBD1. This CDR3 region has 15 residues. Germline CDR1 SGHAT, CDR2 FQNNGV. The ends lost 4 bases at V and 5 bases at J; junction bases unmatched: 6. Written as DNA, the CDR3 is TGTGCCAGCAGCTCCTGGACAGGGGGCAAGGAGACCCAGTACTTC. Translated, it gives CASSSWTGGKETQYF.

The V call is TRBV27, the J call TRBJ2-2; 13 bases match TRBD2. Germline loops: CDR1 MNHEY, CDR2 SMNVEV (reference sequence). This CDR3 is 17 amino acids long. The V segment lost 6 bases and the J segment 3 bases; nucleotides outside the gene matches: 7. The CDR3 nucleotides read TGTGCCAGCAGCTCACTAGCGGGGGGGCGGGACACCGGGGAGCTGTTTTTT. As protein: CASSSLAGGRDTGELFF.

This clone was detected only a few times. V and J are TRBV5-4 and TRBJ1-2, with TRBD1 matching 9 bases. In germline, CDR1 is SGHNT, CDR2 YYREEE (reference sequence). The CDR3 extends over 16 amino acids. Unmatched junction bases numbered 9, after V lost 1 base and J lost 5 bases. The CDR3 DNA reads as TGTGCCAGCAGCTTGAGCCTGGGACAGGGAATATATGGCTACACCTTC. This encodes CASSLSLGQGIYGYTF.

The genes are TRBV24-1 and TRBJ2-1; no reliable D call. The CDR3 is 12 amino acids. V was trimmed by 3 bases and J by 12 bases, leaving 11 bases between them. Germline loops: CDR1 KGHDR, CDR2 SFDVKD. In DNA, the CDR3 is TGTGCCACCAGTGATCCCAGCTCCCCGCAGTTCTTC. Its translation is CATSDPSSPQFF.

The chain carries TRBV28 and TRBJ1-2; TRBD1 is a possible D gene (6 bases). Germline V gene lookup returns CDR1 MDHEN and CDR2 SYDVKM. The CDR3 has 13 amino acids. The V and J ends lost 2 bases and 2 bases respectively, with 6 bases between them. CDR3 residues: CASSLQGNYGYTF. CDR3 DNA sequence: TGTGCCAGCAGTTTACAGGGGAACTATGGCTACACCTTC.

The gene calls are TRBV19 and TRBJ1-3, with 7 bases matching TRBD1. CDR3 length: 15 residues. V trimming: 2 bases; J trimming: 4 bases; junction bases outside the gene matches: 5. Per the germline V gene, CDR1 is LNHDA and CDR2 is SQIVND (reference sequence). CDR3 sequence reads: CASSIRVGQGNTIYF. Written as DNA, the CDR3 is TGTGCCAGTAGTATACGTGTGGGACAGGGAAACACCATATATTTT.

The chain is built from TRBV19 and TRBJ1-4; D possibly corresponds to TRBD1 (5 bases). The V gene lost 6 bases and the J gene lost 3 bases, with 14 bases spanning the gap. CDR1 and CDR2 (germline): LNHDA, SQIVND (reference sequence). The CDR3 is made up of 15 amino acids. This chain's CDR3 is CASSPRATANEKLFF. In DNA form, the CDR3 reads TGTGCCAGTAGCCCCAGGGCGACCGCTAATGAAAAACTGTTTTTT. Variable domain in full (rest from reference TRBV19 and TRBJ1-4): DGGITQSPKYLFRKEGQNVTLSCEQNLNHDAMYWYRQDPGQGLRLIYYSQIVNDFQKGDIAEGYSVSREKKESFPLTVTSAQKNPTAFYLCASSPRATANEKLFFGSGTQLSVL.

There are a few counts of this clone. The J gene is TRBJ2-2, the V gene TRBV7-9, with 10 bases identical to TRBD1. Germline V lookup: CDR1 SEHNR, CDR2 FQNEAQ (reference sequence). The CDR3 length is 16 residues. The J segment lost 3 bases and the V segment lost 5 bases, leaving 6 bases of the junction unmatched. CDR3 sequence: CASSPWTGGHTGELFF. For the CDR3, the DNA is TGTGCCAGCAGCCCCTGGACAGGGGGACACACCGGGGAGCTGTTTTTT. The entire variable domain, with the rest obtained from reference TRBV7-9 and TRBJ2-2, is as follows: DTGVSQNPRHKITKRGQNVTFRCDPISEHNRLYWYRQTLGQGPEFLTYFQNEAQLEKSRLLSDRFSAERPKGSFSTLEIQRTEQGDSAMYLCASSPWTGGHTGELFFGEGSRLTVL.

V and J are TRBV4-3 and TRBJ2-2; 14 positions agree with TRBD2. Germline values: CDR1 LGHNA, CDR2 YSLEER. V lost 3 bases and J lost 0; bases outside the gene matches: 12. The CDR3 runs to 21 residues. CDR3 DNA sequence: TGCGCCAGCAGCCATACAAGGACTAGCGGGGGGCCATCTTCGAACACCGGGGAGCTGTTTTTT. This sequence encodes CASSHTRTSGGPSSNTGELFF.

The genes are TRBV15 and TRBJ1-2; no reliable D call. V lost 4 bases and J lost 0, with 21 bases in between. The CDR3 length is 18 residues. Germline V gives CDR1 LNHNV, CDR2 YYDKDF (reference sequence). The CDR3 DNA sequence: TGTGCCACCAGCACGGGCATTGGCGGCCTCAGAGCTAACTATGGCTACACCTTC. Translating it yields CATSTGIGGLRANYGYTF.

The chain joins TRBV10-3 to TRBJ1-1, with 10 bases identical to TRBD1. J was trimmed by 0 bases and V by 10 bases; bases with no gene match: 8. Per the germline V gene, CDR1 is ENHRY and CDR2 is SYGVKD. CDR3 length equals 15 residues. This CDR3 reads CATGQGEVMNTEAFF. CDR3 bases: TGTGCCACCGGACAGGGGGAGGTCATGAACACTGAAGCTTTCTTT.

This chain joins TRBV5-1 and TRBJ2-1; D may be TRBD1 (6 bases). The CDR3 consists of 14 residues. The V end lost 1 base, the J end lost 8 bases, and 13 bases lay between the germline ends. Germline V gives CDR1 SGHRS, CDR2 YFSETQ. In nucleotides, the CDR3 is TGCGCCAGCAGCTTGCAAGGACAGAGCTATGAGCAGTTCTTC. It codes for CASSLQGQSYEQFF.

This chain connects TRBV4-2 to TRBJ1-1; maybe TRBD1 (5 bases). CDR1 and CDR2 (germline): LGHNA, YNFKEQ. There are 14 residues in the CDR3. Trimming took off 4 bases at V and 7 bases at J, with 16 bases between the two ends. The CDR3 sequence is CASSLAGRGDEAFF. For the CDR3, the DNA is TGTGCCAGCAGCCTTGCGGGACGAGGGGATGAAGCTTTCTTT.

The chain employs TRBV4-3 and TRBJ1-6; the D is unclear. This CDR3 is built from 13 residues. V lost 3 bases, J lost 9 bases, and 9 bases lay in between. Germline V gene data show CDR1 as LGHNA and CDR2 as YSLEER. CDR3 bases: TGCGCCAGCAGCCAGAAAGAAAGTTCACCCCTCCACTTT. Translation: CASSQKESSPLHF.